These 15 T cell receptor beta chains came from one sample sequenced in a study of PD-L1 blockade in urothelial cancer (TCRdb year 2017). To prepare the library, the immunoSEQ multiplex PCR assay was applied. This is the immuneACCESS table as TCRdb keeps it, with only in-frame sequences that have V and J called. A part of the clones is gone; compared with another copy, unresolved V genes explain less than half, and the rest is unexplained. For this sample there are about 56,000 clones; about 85% appear just once. In total, the top ten clones hold approximately 14% of the sample. The sample's time point label, decoded: pretreatment peripheral blood. Sequencing used PBMCs, obtained around atezolizumab (anti-PD-L1) treatment. The receptors were sampled from a man in his 70s with urothelial cancer.

Only one count was recorded for this clone. The chain links TRBV7-9 to TRBJ2-5; 8 bases align to TRBD2. CDR3 length equals 15 residues. Trimming at V came to 5 bases and at J to 1 base, leaving 6 bases not matched to a gene. The V gene's germline CDR1 is SEHNR and CDR2 FQNEAQ (reference sequence). The CDR3 sequence is CASSPPGGSQETQYF. The CDR3 DNA reads as TGTGCCAGCAGCCCCCCGGGAGGGTCCCAAGAGACCCAGTACTTC.

The chain is built from TRBV7-3 and TRBJ2-7; 11 bases are a match to TRBD1. Per germline, CDR1 SGHTA and CDR2 FQGTGA. With 1 base clipped from V and 3 bases from J, the junction kept 5 bases outside the gene matches. The CDR3 extends over 16 amino acids. In DNA form, the CDR3 reads TGTGCCAGCAGCTTAATGTCGGGACAGGGGGGCTACGAGCAGTACTTC. Its protein product is CASSLMSGQGGYEQYF.

The chain employs TRBV6-1 and TRBJ2-7; D not certain. The CDR3 has 16 residues. Trimming took off 0 bases at V and 0 bases at J, with 12 bases between the two ends. The germline gives CDR1 MNHNS, CDR2 SASEGT. This chain's CDR3 is CASSEARQRSSYEQYF. The CDR3 nucleotides are TGTGCCAGCAGTGAAGCGAGGCAGCGAAGCTCCTACGAGCAGTACTTC.

The chain has TRBV19 and TRBJ2-5, with D tentatively TRBD1 (5 bases). Trimming stripped 5 bases from V and 2 bases from J, with 9 bases between. The CDR3 runs to 13 residues. In germline, CDR1 is LNHDA, CDR2 SQIVND (reference sequence). The CDR3 here is CASSEGVQETQYF. DNA of the CDR3: TGTGCCAGTAGTGAAGGGGTTCAAGAGACCCAGTACTTC. The complete variable domain, with remaining parts taken from reference TRBV19 and TRBJ2-5, reads DGGITQSPKYLFRKEGQNVTLSCEQNLNHDAMYWYRQDPGQGLRLIYYSQIVNDFQKGDIAEGYSVSREKKESFPLTVTSAQKNPTAFYLCASSEGVQETQYFGPGTRLLVL.

V and J are TRBV5-1 and TRBJ2-3; 11 bases match TRBD1. The germline V gene has CDR1 SGHRS and CDR2 YFSETQ. This CDR3 is built from 14 residues. With V trimmed by 4 bases and J by 4 bases, 2 bases remained unmatched. Here the CDR3 reads CASSPGQGADTQYF. DNA of the CDR3: TGCGCCAGCAGCCCGGGACAGGGGGCAGATACGCAGTATTTT.

The gene calls are TRBV19 and TRBJ1-1; D remains ambiguous. The V end lost 3 bases, the J end lost 7 bases, and 24 bases lay between the germline ends. The CDR3 has 17 amino acids. The germline V gene has CDR1 LNHDA and CDR2 SQIVND (reference sequence). CDR3 region: CASSMGGKGRGVGEAFF. Here the CDR3 DNA reads TGTGCCAGTAGTATGGGAGGAAAGGGCCGCGGAGTGGGTGAAGCTTTCTTT.

V is TRBV30 and J is TRBJ1-1; D not resolved. CDR1 is GTSNPN, CDR2 SVGIG, per germline (reference sequence). This CDR3 is 13 amino acids long. Trimming took off 4 bases at V and 1 base at J, with 10 bases between the two ends. The CDR3 nucleotides are TGTGCCTGGAATGAGCCCCCGAACACTGAAGCTTTCTTT. Translation gives CAWNEPPNTEAFF.

The chain couples TRBV7-2 to TRBJ2-1; D uncertain. The CDR3 runs 16 residues. Germline loops: CDR1 SGHTA, CDR2 FQGNSA. With 1 base removed from V and 2 bases from J, the gap between germline ends came to 12 bases. The CDR3 DNA reads TGTGCCAGCAGCTTAGTTGTCGGTCCTGCCTACAATGAGCAGTTCTTC. Its translation is CASSLVVGPAYNEQFF.

V usage is TRBV11-1 and J usage is TRBJ1-1; TRBD1 matches 10 bases. The length of the CDR3 is 16 residues. Germline V gene data show CDR1 as SGHAT and CDR2 as FQDESV (reference sequence). The V gene end was trimmed by 5 bases and the J gene end by 0 bases; junction bases not matched to a gene: 6. In DNA, the CDR3 is TGTGCCAGCAGCAGACAGGGGGCTGTTATGAACACTGAAGCTTTCTTT. It encodes CASSRQGAVMNTEAFF.

In its sample, this clone was seen once. This chain connects TRBV19 to TRBJ2-3, with 9 bases identical to TRBD2. This CDR3 has 14 amino acids. CDR1 is LNHDA, CDR2 SQIVND, per germline (reference sequence). V shed 2 bases and J 4 bases; nucleotides not matched to a gene: 1. CDR3 sequence reads: CASSIRTSADTQYF. CDR3 in DNA: TGTGCCAGTAGTATACGGACTAGCGCAGATACGCAGTATTTT.

The rearrangement links TRBV6-5 to TRBJ2-2, with no clear D. This CDR3 contains 15 residues. V lost 7 bases and J 1 base, leaving 13 bases between the germline ends. CDR1 and CDR2 from the germline V gene are MNHEY and SVGAGI. This chain's CDR3 is CASMVWARNTGELFF. The CDR3 region has the DNA TGTGCCAGCATGGTCTGGGCTCGGAACACCGGGGAGCTGTTTTTT.

The genes are TRBV10-1 and TRBJ2-5, with D possibly TRBD2 on 5 matching bases. The CDR3 has 18 amino acids. Trimming took 2 bases from V and 5 from J, leaving 24 bases between them. The germline gives CDR1 WNHNN, CDR2 SYGVQD (reference sequence). CDR3 sequence (DNA): TGCGCCAGCAGTGAGGGGCATCGCCGGGGAATTGGTACGGAGACCCAGTACTTC. This gives the protein CASSEGHRRGIGTETQYF.

V gene TRBV27 combines with J gene TRBJ2-1, with TRBD1 as a possible D gene (5 bases). V lost 0 bases and J 7 bases, leaving 10 bases between the germline ends. The CDR3 has 14 amino acids. Germline V gene data show CDR1 as MNHEY and CDR2 as SMNVEV (reference sequence). The CDR3 here is CASSLSTGENEQFF. CDR3 DNA: TGTGCCAGCAGTTTATCCACAGGAGAGAATGAGCAGTTCTTC.

V gene TRBV4-1 combines with J gene TRBJ1-1; 7 bases map to TRBD1. The CDR3 is 15 residues long. CDR1 is MGHRA, CDR2 YSYEKL, per germline. J was trimmed by 5 bases and V by 1 base; bases with no gene match: 7. The CDR3 region is CASSQAQGGLTEAFF. Written as DNA, the CDR3 is TGCGCCAGCAGCCAAGCTCAGGGGGGCTTAACTGAAGCTTTCTTT.

V gene TRBV11-1 combines with J gene TRBJ2-5, with 15 bases matching TRBD2. CDR1 and CDR2 from the germline V gene are SGHAT and FQDESV (reference sequence). V gave up 5 bases and J gave up 4 bases; unmatched junction bases: 2. The CDR3 length is 15 residues. The CDR3 region is CASSRTSGRGETQYF. CDR3 nucleotide sequence: TGTGCCAGCAGCCGGACTAGCGGGAGGGGAGAGACCCAGTACTTC.